The next 4 T cell receptor beta chains were all read from a single sample in a study of regulatory T cells in long-lasting Graves disease. As for time point: persistent/refractory GD, antithyroid drugs over 5 years with positive TRAb. From PBMCs, RNA was extracted and then used to make the TCR library. To make TCR beta libraries, researchers used iRepertoire HTBI primers and Arm-PCR of CDR3 regions. MiXCR was run by TCRdb on the multiplex PCR reads, yielding one entry per CDR3 protein. Among about 470,000 distinct CDR3 sequences, 20% to 25% were seen once, and the ten largest hold 7.8%. The sample was peripheral blood mononuclear cells (PBMCs), taken when the disease was refractory, from a patient treated with antithyroid drugs. These receptors came from a female donor with Graves disease.

The genes are TRBV9 and TRBJ1-1; TRBD1 is a possible D gene (5 bases). CDR1 is SGDLS, CDR2 YYNGEE, per germline. The CDR3 totals 15 residues. V was cut by 3 bases and J by 0 bases, with 12 bases left in between. The CDR3 is CASSALGVMNTEAFF. DNA for the CDR3: TGTGCCAGCAGCGCGCTAGGGGTTATGAACACTGAAGCTTTCTTT.

A remark on this clonotype: A much larger clone is a single base away; this may be a read error. The conserved phenylalanine or tryptophan is not found at the CDR3 terminus, so this likely reflects a read error. The chain recombines TRBV30 with TRBJ2-5; 8 bases map to TRBD2. The CDR3 runs 16 residues. Germline CDR1 GTSNPN, CDR2 SVGIG (reference sequence). V dropped 3 bases and J dropped 4; count of bases not matched to a gene: 13. CDR3 sequence (DNA): TGTGCCTGGAGCGACGGCCTGAGGCTAGCGGGAGAGACCCAGTACCTC. It yields the protein CAWSDGLRLAGETQYL.

Comment on this clonotype: A much larger clone lies one base from this, so it may be a read error. The chain links TRBV6-1 to TRBJ1-2, with D perhaps matching TRBD1 (5 bases). Trimming took off 5 bases at V and 3 bases at J, with 13 bases between the two ends. The germline gives CDR1 MNHNS, CDR2 SASEGT. This CDR3 region has 14 residues. The CDR3 DNA reads TGTGCCAGCAGTATCCCGGGACTTGACTATGGCTACACCTTC. Encoded protein: CASSIPGLDYGYTF.

This clonotype has only a few counts. The J gene is TRBJ2-7, the V gene TRBV19; D ambiguous. There are 13 residues in the CDR3. In germline, CDR1 is LNHDA, CDR2 SQIVND (reference sequence). V lost 2 bases, J lost 2 bases, and 7 bases lay in between. As DNA, the CDR3 is TGTGCCAGTAGTATAACAGATACCTACGAGCAGTACTTC. It is translated as CASSITDTYEQYF.